These 16 T cell receptor beta chains were all obtained from the same sample, sequenced in a study of shared clonotypes between healthy human individuals. Data came from immunoSEQ multiplex PCR; TCRdb stores just in-frame clones and leaves some out. The sample holds roughly 400,000 clones; 95% to 97% are singletons and the top ten take about 0.32%. Sequencing input: memory CD8+ T cells sorted from blood. Subset denoted: CD45RO+ cells pooled with CCR7-negative TemRA cells. The receptors stem from a man in his thirties or forties in good health.

Worth noting for this clone: Distinct nucleotide sequences in the sample also encode this CDR3. The gene calls are TRBV5-4 and TRBJ2-7, with 9 nucleotides matching TRBD1. Per germline, CDR1 SGHNT and CDR2 YYREEE (reference sequence). V lost 2 bases to trimming and J lost 10 bases; unmatched junction nucleotides: 10. The CDR3 is 14 amino acids. Here the CDR3 reads CASSLGTGISEQYF. The CDR3 DNA follows: TGTGCCAGCAGCTTAGGGACAGGGATTTCCGAACAGTACTTC.

In this sample, this clone turned up once. The chain links TRBV11-2 to TRBJ2-3; 8 bases agree with TRBD2. Unmatched junction bases numbered 8, after V lost 1 base and J lost 5 bases. This CDR3 comprises 16 residues. Per germline, CDR1 SGHAT and CDR2 FQNNGV. The CDR3: CASSLALLAERDTQYF. The CDR3 nucleotides read TGTGCCAGCAGCTTAGCGCTACTAGCGGAGAGAGATACGCAGTATTTT.

The chain recombines TRBV25-1 with TRBJ2-3; 7 bases are a match to TRBD2. After removal of 0 bases from V and 8 bases from J, the junction contained 11 bases not matched to a gene. The CDR3 spans 16 residues. Germline CDR1 MGHDK, CDR2 SYGVNS. The CDR3: CASSEYPGLPSSTQYF. As DNA, the CDR3 is TGTGCCAGCAGTGAATACCCGGGACTACCCTCCTCTACGCAGTATTTT.

Concerning this clone: The same CDR3 arises from other DNA sequences in this sample as well. V usage is TRBV28 and J usage is TRBJ2-7; D gene uncertain. V was shortened by 3 bases and J by 3 bases, with 6 bases between the two germline ends. The CDR3 runs to 12 residues. Looked up from germline, CDR1 is MDHEN and CDR2 is SYDVKM. CDR3: CASSLKGYEQYF. CDR3 nucleotide sequence: TGTGCCAGCAGTTTGAAGGGCTACGAGCAGTACTTC.

The chain combines TRBV5-6 with TRBJ2-5, with 10 bases aligning to TRBD1. The assigned J gene may be wrong: the sequence end matches TRBJ2-7 better. The CDR3 spans 17 residues. The germline V gene encodes CDR1 SGHDT and CDR2 YYEEEE. CDR3 in DNA: TGTGCCAGCAGCTCGACAGGGGGCCGGGACTACTACTACGAGCAGTACTTC. It encodes CASSSTGGRDYYYEQYF.

V gene TRBV21-1 combines with J gene TRBJ1-2. TRBV21-1 is designated a pseudogene. CDR3 length equals 12 residues. Here the CDR3 DNA reads TGTGCCAGCAGCGGACCTAACTATGGCTACACCTTC. It specifies CASSGPNYGYTF.

V usage is TRBV7-9 and J usage is TRBJ1-3; a possible D gene is TRBD1 (6 bases). V gave up 5 bases and J gave up 0 bases, with 17 bases separating them. In germline, CDR1 is SEHNR, CDR2 FQNEAQ (reference sequence). This CDR3 is 17 amino acids long. The CDR3 region has the DNA TGTGCCAGCAGCCCGCGGCAGGGGACACCCTCTGGAAACACCATATATTTT. It translates to CASSPRQGTPSGNTIYF.

A single count supports this clone. V gene TRBV10-3 combines with J gene TRBJ2-5, with D unclear. Germline CDR1 ENHRY, CDR2 SYGVKD. The germline V and J ends were trimmed by 4 bases and 1 base, with 7 bases remaining between them. This CDR3 has 13 amino acids. The CDR3 coding sequence is TGTGCCATCAGTGTGGAACTCCAAGAGACCCAGTACTTC. This gives the protein CAISVELQETQYF.

The V gene is TRBV4-1, the J gene TRBJ2-7; D unclear. The germline V and J ends were trimmed by 2 bases and 2 bases, with 10 bases remaining between them. CDR3 length equals 14 residues. Germline V gene sequence: CDR1 MGHRA, CDR2 YSYEKL. The CDR3 reads CASSQYDGPYEQYF. CDR3 nucleotides: TGCGCCAGCAGCCAATACGACGGGCCCTACGAGCAGTACTTC.

The J gene is TRBJ2-7, the V gene TRBV21-1; TRBD1, as called in the table, went unchecked against the DNA. TRBV21-1 is given as a pseudogene. The CDR3 totals 11 residues. The CDR3 DNA is TGTGCCAGATACAAAAGTCGCGAGCAGTACTTC. It is translated as CARYKSREQYF.

V is TRBV10-3 and J is TRBJ1-2; TRBD1 agrees at 9 bases. The trim removed 4 bases at V and 8 bases at J, leaving 2 bases unmatched. The CDR3 runs to 12 residues. Germline values: CDR1 ENHRY, CDR2 SYGVKD. The DNA of the CDR3 is TGTGCCATCAGTGGGACAGGGGCCGGCTACACCTTC. Encoded protein: CAISGTGAGYTF.

This clone has just one count. CDR3 region: CARGGLAGNNEQFF. Written as DNA, the CDR3 is TGTGCTAGGGGAGGACTAGCGGGCAACAATGAGCAGTTCTTC. The chain couples TRBV2 to TRBJ2-1; 11 bases map to TRBD2. CDR3 length: 14 residues. Germline-derived CDR1 and CDR2 are SNHLY and FYNNEI.

The CDR3 coding sequence is TGTGCCAGCAGTTACAGTTTAGGGGGCCTGTACGAGCAGTACTTC. Translating it yields CASSYSLGGLYEQYF. The chain is built from TRBV6-5 and TRBJ2-7, with 7 bases matching TRBD1. V shed 2 bases, J shed 4 bases, and the junction held 8 bases outside the gene matches. Germline V gives CDR1 MNHEY, CDR2 SVGAGI. This CDR3 region has 15 residues.

The V gene is TRBV13, the J gene TRBJ2-3, with 11 bases fitting TRBD2. The CDR3 is made up of 16 amino acids. The V and J ends lost 5 bases and 0 bases, in that order; junction bases with no gene match: 4. Germline V gives CDR1 PRHDT, CDR2 FYEKMQ (reference sequence). The CDR3: CASSLRTSGSTDTQYF. The CDR3 nucleotides read TGTGCCAGCAGCCTTCGGACTAGCGGGAGCACAGATACGCAGTATTTT.

This clone came up once. The chain combines TRBV28 with TRBJ1-1; 10 positions match TRBD1. Germline CDR1 reads MDHEN; CDR2 reads SYDVKM. CDR3 length equals 15 residues. V trimming: 5 bases; J trimming: 8 bases; junction bases outside the gene matches: 11. The CDR3 nucleotides read TGTGCCAGCAGTAGGGACAGGGGCCACGGCCCCGAAGCTTTCTTT. It encodes CASSRDRGHGPEAFF.

Details on this clone: Other DNA sequences in this specimen translate into the identical CDR3. The gene calls are TRBV6-1 and TRBJ2-7; no clear D. This CDR3 has 15 residues. Trimming stripped 4 bases from V and 7 bases from J, with 20 bases between. CDR1 is MNHNS and CDR2 is SASEGT in the germline V gene. The CDR3 loop reads CASSVHTPGLGEQYF. The CDR3 bases are TGTGCCAGCAGTGTACATACCCCAGGCTTGGGAGAGCAGTACTTC.